This T cell receptor (beta chain) was sequenced during a study of early T cells in non-severe SARS-CoV-2 infection. The wider study: The authors sequenced bulk RNA from unsorted whole blood, leaving chains unpaired.

The CDR3 loop spans 12 amino acids. The V and J ends lost 8 bases and 8 bases respectively, with 10 bases between them. Germline-derived CDR1 and CDR2 are WNHNN and SYGVQD (reference sequence). This clonotype has a count of ten or more. TCRdb called the 5' RACE reads again in MiXCR, with one record for every CDR3 protein. The table shows 65,000 to 75,000 distinct CDR3 sequences, with roughly 13% occurring only once. Sequences were obtained from whole blood. The sequence came from an adult who was a healthcare worker with PCR-confirmed SARS-CoV-2 infection or an uninfected control (not recorded which). The chain recombines TRBV10-1 with TRBJ1-6, with D maybe TRBD1 (5 bases). For the CDR3, the DNA is TGCGCCAGCGACGACAGATATTCACCCCTCCACTTT. Protein sequence: CASDDRYSPLHF.